This T cell receptor beta chain was identified during a study of resident and recirculating memory T cells in vitiligo. About the research overall: Samples were epidermis from two lesional and two nonlesional sites, plus PBMCs. Whole samples, not sorted cells, were homogenized and used for genomic DNA extraction. General study results and limits: Sequences differed between biopsy sites and patients, suggesting private specificity. Vitiligo lesions lacked a unique dominant clone, and clonality varied.

CDR3 length: 15 amino acids. Germline CDR1 is MDHEN and CDR2 is SYDVKM. V lost 6 bases, J lost 2 bases, and 17 bases lay in between. Points on this clone: Its target is not known.

Using immunoSEQ multiplex PCR, the repertoire was profiled, and TCRdb retains in-frame clones only, with some absent. The table includes 75,000 to 85,000 clones, about 90% detected once. The receptor's source is a male donor with vitiligo. Sequenced material: blood. The rearrangement links TRBV28 to TRBJ2-7; D may be TRBD2 (5 bases). CDR3 in amino acids: CASRTMGRSAYEQYF. For the CDR3, the DNA is TGTGCCAGCAGAACGATGGGGAGAAGTGCCTACGAGCAGTACTTC.